Shown below are 15 T cell receptor beta chains from a single sample sequenced in a study of PD-1 blockade in mismatch repair-deficient tumors (dated by TCRdb to about 2017). Libraries came from the immunoSEQ multiplex PCR assay. TCRdb holds this immuneACCESS table with in-frame rearrangements only. Some clones are missing; in checked studies, unresolved V genes explain under half, and the rest has no known cause. This sample holds 30,000 to 45,000 clones; over 70% were observed only once. The ten biggest clones cover around 0.99% of the sample. The source was PBMCs, collected roughly 39 weeks after starting pembrolizumab. These receptors originate from an adult with mismatch repair-deficient cancer.

This rearrangement joins TRBV28 to TRBJ2-2; 8 bases match TRBD1. The CDR3 sequence is 16 residues long. Germline assignment: CDR1 MDHEN and CDR2 SYDVKM. V gave up 7 bases and J gave up 1 base; unmatched junction bases: 8. The CDR3: CASTPAGTGNTGELFF. The CDR3 DNA sequence: TGTGCCAGCACTCCGGCCGGGACAGGGAACACCGGGGAGCTGTTTTTT.

J is TRBJ2-7 and V is TRBV7-2; D is possibly TRBD2 (5 bases). The CDR3 length is 15 residues. The germline CDR1 and CDR2 sequences are SGHTA and FQGNSA. Trimming removed 4 bases at V and 2 bases at J, with 15 bases between. The CDR3 nucleotides are TGTGCCAGCAGCTGGCGGGTTACCCCCACCTACGAGCAGTACTTC. This gives the protein CASSWRVTPTYEQYF. Looking up the rest from reference TRBV7-2 and TRBJ2-7 gives the full variable domain: GAGVSQSPSNKVTEKGKDVELRCDPISGHTALYWYRQSLGQGLEFLIYFQGNSAPDKSGLPSDRFSAERTGGSVSTLTIQRTQQEDSAVYLCASSWRVTPTYEQYFGPGTRLTVT.

The J gene is TRBJ2-3, the V gene TRBV6-1; TRBD2 might be the D (6 bases). In germline, CDR1 is MNHNS, CDR2 SASEGT. The CDR3 has 15 amino acids. The germline V and J ends were trimmed by 7 bases and 2 bases, with 16 bases remaining between them. CDR3 sequence reads: CASTHGPSDTDTQYF. In DNA, the CDR3 is TGTGCCAGCACCCACGGGCCTAGCGACACAGATACGCAGTATTTT.

The CDR3 region has the DNA TGTGCCAGCAGCTGGGGACTAGCGGGAGGGCCCACAGATACGCAGTATTTT. Protein product: CASSWGLAGGPTDTQYF. The V gene is TRBV13, the J gene TRBJ2-3; 16 nucleotides line up with TRBD2. The germline V gene has CDR1 PRHDT and CDR2 FYEKMQ (reference sequence). J lost 2 bases, V lost 4 bases, and 3 bases had no gene match. This CDR3 spans 17 amino acids.

The chain carries TRBV5-1 and TRBJ1-2, with TRBD1 identical over 7 bases. The CDR3 length is 15 residues. Trimming cost V 0 bases and J 4 bases; bases outside gene matches: 6. CDR1 and CDR2 (germline): SGHRS, YFSETQ. The CDR3 sequence: CASSLGQGARYGYTF. The DNA of the CDR3 is TGCGCCAGCAGCTTGGGACAGGGTGCTCGCTATGGCTACACCTTC.

The chain carries TRBV6-1 and TRBJ1-2; 9 nucleotides match TRBD1. The CDR3 is made up of 14 amino acids. Germline trimming cut 6 bases from V and 3 bases from J; bases unmatched to any gene: 5. The germline V gene has CDR1 MNHNS and CDR2 SASEGT. CDR3 sequence reads: CASSLQGADYGYTF. For the CDR3, the DNA is TGTGCCAGCAGCTTACAGGGGGCTGACTATGGCTACACCTTC.

The rearrangement joins TRBV5-1 to TRBJ2-2; TRBD1 matches 9 bases. The V gene's germline CDR1 is SGHRS and CDR2 YFSETQ. The CDR3 is 20 residues long. J was trimmed by 0 bases and V by 0 bases; bases with no gene match: 12. CDR3 nucleotides: TGCGCCAGCAGCTTGGTAACCCCTTGGGGACAGGGCCCGAACACCGGGGAGCTGTTTTTT. The encoded protein is CASSLVTPWGQGPNTGELFF.

V and J are TRBV9 and TRBJ1-1, with 12 bases fitting TRBD1. Germline assignment: CDR1 SGDLS and CDR2 YYNGEE. This CDR3 region has 15 residues. J lost 6 bases, V lost 5 bases, and 8 bases had no gene match. The CDR3 nucleotides read TGTGCCAGCAGTCGGGACAGGGGGCTTTTGGCTGAAGCTTTCTTT. It yields the protein CASSRDRGLLAEAFF.

The rearrangement joins TRBV28 to TRBJ1-4; D is unclear. The CDR3 length is 12 residues. Deletions cut 6 bases from V and 7 bases from J, with 9 bases between. Germline V gene data show CDR1 as MDHEN and CDR2 as SYDVKM. CDR3 region: CASSQNVEKLFF. CDR3 coding DNA: TGTGCCAGCAGCCAGAACGTTGAAAAACTGTTTTTT.

The J gene is TRBJ2-3, the V gene TRBV28; 7 positions match TRBD2. CDR1 MDHEN and CDR2 SYDVKM come from the germline V gene. The CDR3 spans 14 residues. V shed 6 bases, J shed 1 base, and the junction held 4 bases outside the gene matches. CDR3 protein: CASRSSGRTDTQYF. The DNA for the CDR3 is TGTGCCAGCAGATCTAGCGGCCGCACAGATACGCAGTATTTT.

The rearrangement links TRBV5-6 to TRBJ2-7, with TRBD2 matching over 13 bases. CDR1 is SGHDT, CDR2 YYEEEE, per germline. The CDR3 spans 16 residues. Trimming removed 4 bases from V and 6 bases from J; junction bases left unmatched: 10. The CDR3: CASSVAGLAGVVEQYF. Written as DNA, the CDR3 is TGTGCCAGCAGCGTCGCTGGACTAGCGGGAGTGGTCGAGCAGTACTTC.

The chain combines TRBV27 with TRBJ1-6; D may be TRBD1 (6 bases). In germline, CDR1 is MNHEY, CDR2 SMNVEV (reference sequence). The CDR3 is 15 amino acids. Trimming pared 5 bases from V and 8 bases from J, leaving 16 bases between. The CDR3 here is CASSLVQGTYSPLHF. CDR3 nucleotide sequence: TGTGCCAGCAGTCTAGTACAGGGAACCTATTCACCCCTCCACTTT.

The V call is TRBV2, the J call TRBJ1-1; D possibly corresponds to TRBD1 (5 bases). Germline CDR1 and CDR2: SNHLY and FYNNEI. V shed 5 bases and J shed 5 bases, with 15 bases lying between them. This CDR3 is 14 amino acids long. CDR3 amino acids: CASSSRGGLTEAFF. Here the CDR3 DNA reads TGTGCCAGCAGTTCGAGGGGAGGTTTGACTGAAGCTTTCTTT.

This clone was recorded only once. The genes are TRBV11-3 and TRBJ1-1, with D uncertain. The CDR3 is made up of 13 amino acids. Per germline, CDR1 SGHNT and CDR2 YENEEA. Between the trimmed V and J ends, which lost 4 bases and 3 bases, there was a span of 9 bases. Here the CDR3 DNA reads TGTGCCAGCAGCTGGAACCGGGACACTGAAGCTTTCTTT. Protein sequence: CASSWNRDTEAFF.

J is TRBJ2-2 and V is TRBV27; TRBD2 is a possible D gene (6 bases). Germline CDR1 and CDR2: MNHEY and SMNVEV (reference sequence). V dropped 5 bases and J dropped 1 base, with 14 bases sitting between them. The CDR3 sequence is 16 residues long. The CDR3 protein is CASSQKGLKNTGELFF. DNA for the CDR3: TGTGCCAGCAGTCAAAAGGGACTGAAGAACACCGGGGAGCTGTTTTTT.